Listed here are 4 T cell receptor beta chains from one sample, sequenced in a study of lymphopenia after photon versus proton radiotherapy. Assay: immunoSEQ multiplex PCR; the TCRdb copy retains only in-frame clones and omits some. The top ten clones hold about 2.3% of a sample with over 50,000 clones, 75% to 90% of them seen once. The sequenced sample was peripheral blood, obtained from a patient treated with photon-based radiotherapy. Source of these receptors: a man aged 40-49 years with gastric cancer.

This chain connects TRBV4-1 to TRBJ1-1; 7 bases map to TRBD1. This CDR3 is 16 amino acids long. Germline V gene sequence: CDR1 MGHRA, CDR2 YSYEKL. Germline trimming cut 1 base from V and 0 bases from J; bases unmatched to any gene: 5. The CDR3 is CASSQGPGGMNTEAFF. The DNA of the CDR3 is TGCGCCAGCAGCCAAGGGCCAGGGGGGATGAACACTGAAGCTTTCTTT.

This clone was counted once. The V and J genes are TRBV7-6 and TRBJ2-5, with D possibly being TRBD1 (6 bases). Germline V CDR1 and CDR2: SGHVS, FNYEAQ. The CDR3 contains 16 residues. Trimming removed 1 base from V and 1 base from J, with 13 bases in between. The CDR3 region has the DNA TGTGCCAGCAGCTTAGGAGATTCAGGGGTCCAAGAGACCCAGTACTTC. Its protein product is CASSLGDSGVQETQYF.

The J gene is TRBJ1-5, the V gene TRBV1. TRBV1 is deemed a pseudogene. The CDR3 is 12 residues long. CDR3 DNA sequence: TGCATCCCAATTCCAGAGCTTCAGCCCCAGCATTTT. Protein sequence: CIPIPELQPQHF.

The rearrangement joins TRBV4-1 to TRBJ2-7; D might be TRBD1 (6 bases). V lost 4 bases to trimming and J lost 5 bases, with 15 bases between them. Looked up from germline, CDR1 is MGHRA and CDR2 is YSYEKL. This CDR3 has 14 residues. This CDR3 reads CASSPSEGQNEQYF. DNA of the CDR3: TGCGCCAGCAGCCCCTCTGAAGGACAGAACGAGCAGTACTTC.